This T cell receptor beta chain was sequenced for a study of shared clonotypes between healthy human individuals. From CD4+ cells came CD45RA+ naive and CD45RA-negative memory subsets. The CDR3 spans 14 residues. V was clipped by 1 base and J by 6 bases, with 12 bases between them. Germline V CDR1 and CDR2: SNHLY, FYNNEI. Deep-level settings were used for running the assay. Assay used: immunoSEQ multiplex PCR; TCRdb lists only in-frame clones, some missing. The repertoire includes about 700,000 clones, roughly 70% of them detected once, and 1.5% to 2% sits in the top ten. This sequence joins TRBV2 and TRBJ2-5; a possible D gene is TRBD2 (6 bases). The source of this sequence is a young woman in good health. The sequenced sample consisted of memory CD4+ T cells sorted from blood. Subset denoted: CD45RA-negative fraction. Here the CDR3 reads CASSEVPGLKTQYF. The CDR3 bases are TGTGCCAGCAGTGAAGTGCCGGGACTGAAGACCCAGTACTTC.